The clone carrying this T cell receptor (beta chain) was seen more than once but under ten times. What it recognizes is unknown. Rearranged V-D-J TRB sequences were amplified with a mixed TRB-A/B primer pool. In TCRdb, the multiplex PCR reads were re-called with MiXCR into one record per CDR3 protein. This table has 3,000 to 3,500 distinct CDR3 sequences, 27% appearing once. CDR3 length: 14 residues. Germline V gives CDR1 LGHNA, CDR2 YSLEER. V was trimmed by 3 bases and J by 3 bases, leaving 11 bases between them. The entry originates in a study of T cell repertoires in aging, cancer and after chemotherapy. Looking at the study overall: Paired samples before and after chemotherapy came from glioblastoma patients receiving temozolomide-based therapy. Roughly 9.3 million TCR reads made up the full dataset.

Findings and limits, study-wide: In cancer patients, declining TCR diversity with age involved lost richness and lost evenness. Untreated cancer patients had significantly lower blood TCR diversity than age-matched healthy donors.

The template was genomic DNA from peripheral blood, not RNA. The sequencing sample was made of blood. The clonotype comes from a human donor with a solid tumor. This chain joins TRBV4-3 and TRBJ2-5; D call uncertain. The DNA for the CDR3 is TGCGCCAGCAGCCAGACTTCCAGCAAAGAGACCCAGTACTTC. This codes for CASSQTSSKETQYF.